The TCR beta chain described here comes from a study of STAT5B mutations in CD4+ large granular lymphocyte leukemia. Sequencing was performed with immunoSEQ multiplex PCR; in TCRdb, only in-frame clones are kept and a portion is missing. Seen here are tens of thousands of clones, roughly 79% observed once, and the top ten hold 4.4%. In germline, CDR1 is MGHDK, CDR2 SYGVNS. CDR3 length: 14 amino acids. The TCR originated in a human donor in good health. The specimen was CD4+ T cells from blood buffy coats. The chain recombines TRBV25-1 with TRBJ2-5; D perhaps matches TRBD2 (6 bases). With the DNA end fitting TRBJ2-7 better, the J assignment may be wrong. CDR3 sequence (DNA): TGTGCCAGCAGTGAATATTCGGGGGCCTACGAGCAGTACTTC. This sequence encodes CASSEYSGAYEQYF.